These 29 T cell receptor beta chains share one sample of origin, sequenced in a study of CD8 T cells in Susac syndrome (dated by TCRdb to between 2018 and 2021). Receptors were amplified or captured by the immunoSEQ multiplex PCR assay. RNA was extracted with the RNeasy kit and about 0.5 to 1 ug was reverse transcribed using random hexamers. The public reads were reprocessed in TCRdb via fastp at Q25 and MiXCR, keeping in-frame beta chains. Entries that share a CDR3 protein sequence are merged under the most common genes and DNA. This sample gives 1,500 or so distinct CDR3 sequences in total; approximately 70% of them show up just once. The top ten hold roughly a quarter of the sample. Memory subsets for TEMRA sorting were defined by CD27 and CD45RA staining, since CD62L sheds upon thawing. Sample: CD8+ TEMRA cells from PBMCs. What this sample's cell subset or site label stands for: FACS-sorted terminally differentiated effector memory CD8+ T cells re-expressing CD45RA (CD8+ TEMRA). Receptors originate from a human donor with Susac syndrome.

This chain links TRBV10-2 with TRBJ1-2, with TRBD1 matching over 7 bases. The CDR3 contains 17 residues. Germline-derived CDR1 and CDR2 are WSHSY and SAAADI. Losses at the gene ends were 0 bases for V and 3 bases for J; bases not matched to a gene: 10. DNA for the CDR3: TGCGCCAGCAGTGAGTCGAAGGCTCTGCAGGGGGACTATGGCTACACCTTC. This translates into CASSESKALQGDYGYTF.

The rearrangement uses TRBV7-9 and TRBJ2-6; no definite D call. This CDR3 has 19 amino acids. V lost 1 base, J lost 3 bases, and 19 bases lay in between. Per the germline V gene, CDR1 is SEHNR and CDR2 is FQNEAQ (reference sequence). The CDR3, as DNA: TGTGCCAGCAGCTTAGAGGGCGTTGATTCCCACTTTGGGGCCAACGTCCTGACTTTC. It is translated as CASSLEGVDSHFGANVLTF.

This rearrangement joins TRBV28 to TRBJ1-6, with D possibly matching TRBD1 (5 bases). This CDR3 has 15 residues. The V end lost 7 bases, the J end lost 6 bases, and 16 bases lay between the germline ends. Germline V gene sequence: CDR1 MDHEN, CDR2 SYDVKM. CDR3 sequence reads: CASINSGYRNSPLHF. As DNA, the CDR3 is TGTGCCAGCATAAATTCAGGGTATCGTAATTCACCCCTCCACTTT.

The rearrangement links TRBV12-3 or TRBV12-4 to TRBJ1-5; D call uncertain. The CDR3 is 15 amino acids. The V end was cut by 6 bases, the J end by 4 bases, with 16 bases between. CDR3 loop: CASSLAGKWNQPQHF. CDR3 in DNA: TGTGCCAGCAGCCTGGCCGGGAAATGGAATCAGCCCCAGCATTTT.

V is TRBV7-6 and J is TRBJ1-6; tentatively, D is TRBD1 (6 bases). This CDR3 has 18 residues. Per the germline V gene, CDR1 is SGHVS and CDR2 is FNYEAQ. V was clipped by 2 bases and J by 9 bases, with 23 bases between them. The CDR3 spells CASSLFSRGPGKFSPLHF. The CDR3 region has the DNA TGTGCCAGCAGCTTATTTTCTCGGGGGCCGGGTAAATTTTCACCCCTCCACTTT.

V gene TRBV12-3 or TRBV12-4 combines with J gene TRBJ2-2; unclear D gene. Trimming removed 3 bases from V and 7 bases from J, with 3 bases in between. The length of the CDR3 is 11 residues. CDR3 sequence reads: CASSFIGELFF. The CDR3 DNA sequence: TGTGCCAGCAGTTTCATCGGGGAGCTGTTTTTT.

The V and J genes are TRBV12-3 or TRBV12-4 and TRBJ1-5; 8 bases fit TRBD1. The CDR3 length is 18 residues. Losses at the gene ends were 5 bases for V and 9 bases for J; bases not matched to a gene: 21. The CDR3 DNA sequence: TGTGCCAGCAGTCCCACTGGGGGGCAGGGGGCGTTAGGTAGGCCCCAGCATTTT. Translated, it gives CASSPTGGQGALGRPQHF.

DNA for the CDR3: TGTGCCAGTATCGGGGACCCCCCCCAGCATTTT. It encodes CASIGDPPQHF. The gene calls are TRBV19 and TRBJ1-5, with D possibly matching TRBD1 (5 bases). Deletions cut 7 bases from V and 10 bases from J, with 11 bases between. This CDR3 region has 11 residues. The germline gives CDR1 LNHDA, CDR2 SQIVND (reference sequence).

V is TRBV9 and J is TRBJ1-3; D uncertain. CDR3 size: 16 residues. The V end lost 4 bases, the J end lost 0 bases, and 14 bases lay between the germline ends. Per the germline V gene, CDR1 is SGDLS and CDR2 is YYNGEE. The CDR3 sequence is CASSPVGRSSGNTIYF. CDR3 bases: TGTGCCAGCAGCCCAGTGGGCAGGTCCTCTGGAAACACCATATATTTT.

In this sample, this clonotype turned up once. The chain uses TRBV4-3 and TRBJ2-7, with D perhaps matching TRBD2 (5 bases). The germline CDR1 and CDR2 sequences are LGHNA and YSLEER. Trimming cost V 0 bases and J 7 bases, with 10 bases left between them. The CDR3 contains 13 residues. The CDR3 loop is CASSQEFRGEQYF. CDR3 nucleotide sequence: TGCGCCAGCAGCCAAGAGTTCCGAGGGGAGCAGTACTTC.

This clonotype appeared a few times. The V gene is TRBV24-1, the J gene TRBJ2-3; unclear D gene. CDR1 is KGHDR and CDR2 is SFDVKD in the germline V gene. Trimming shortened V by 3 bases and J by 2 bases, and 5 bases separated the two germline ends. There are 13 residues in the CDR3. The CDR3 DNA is TGTGCCACCAGTGATGCTGACACAGATACGCAGTATTTT. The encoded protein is CATSDADTDTQYF.

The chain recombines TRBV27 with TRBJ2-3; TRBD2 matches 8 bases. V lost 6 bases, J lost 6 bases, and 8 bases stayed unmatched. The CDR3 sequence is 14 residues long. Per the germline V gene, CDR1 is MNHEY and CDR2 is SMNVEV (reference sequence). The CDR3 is CASSLAGLSDTQYF. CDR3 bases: TGTGCCAGCAGCTTAGCGGGACTCTCGGATACGCAGTATTTT.

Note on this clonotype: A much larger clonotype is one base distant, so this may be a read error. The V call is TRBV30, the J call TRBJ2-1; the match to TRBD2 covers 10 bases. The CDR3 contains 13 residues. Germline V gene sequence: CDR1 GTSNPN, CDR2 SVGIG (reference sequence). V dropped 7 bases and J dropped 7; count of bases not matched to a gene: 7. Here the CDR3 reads CASNLAGVNEQFF. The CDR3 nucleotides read TGTGCCTCGAACCTAGCGGGGGTTAATGAGCAGTTCTTC.

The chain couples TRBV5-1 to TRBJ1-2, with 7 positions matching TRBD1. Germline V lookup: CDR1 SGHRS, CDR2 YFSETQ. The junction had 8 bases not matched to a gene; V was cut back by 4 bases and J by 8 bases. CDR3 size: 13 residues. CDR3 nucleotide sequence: TGCGCCAGCAGCACGGGACAGTTTTGGGGCTACACCTTC. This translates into CASSTGQFWGYTF.

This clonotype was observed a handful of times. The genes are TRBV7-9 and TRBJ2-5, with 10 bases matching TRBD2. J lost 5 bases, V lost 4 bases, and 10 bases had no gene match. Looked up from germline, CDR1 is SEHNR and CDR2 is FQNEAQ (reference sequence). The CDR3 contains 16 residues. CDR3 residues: CASSSPPAGGPETQYF. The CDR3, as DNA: TGTGCCAGCAGCTCCCCCCCAGCGGGGGGGCCGGAGACCCAGTACTTC.

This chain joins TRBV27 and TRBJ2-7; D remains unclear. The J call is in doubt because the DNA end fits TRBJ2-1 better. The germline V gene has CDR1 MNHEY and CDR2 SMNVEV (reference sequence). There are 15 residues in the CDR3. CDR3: CASTPFAGSPYEQFF. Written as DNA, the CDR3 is TGTGCCAGCACTCCCTTCGCCGGGTCCCCCTACGAGCAGTTCTTC.

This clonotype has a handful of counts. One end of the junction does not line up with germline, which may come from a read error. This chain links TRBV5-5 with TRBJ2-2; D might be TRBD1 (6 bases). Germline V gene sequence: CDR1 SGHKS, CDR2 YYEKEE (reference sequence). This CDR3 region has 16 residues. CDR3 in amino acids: CASSQGGSGSTGELFF. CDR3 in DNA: TGCGCCAGCAGCCAAGGGGGTTCAGGGTCCACCGGGGAGCTGTTTTTT. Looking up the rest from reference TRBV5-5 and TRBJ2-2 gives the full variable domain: DAGVTQSPTHLIKTRGQQVTLRCSPISGHKSVSWYQQVLGQGPQFIFQYYEKEERGRGNFPDRFSARQFPNYSSELNVNALLLGDSALYLCASSQGGSGSTGELFFGEGSRLTVL.

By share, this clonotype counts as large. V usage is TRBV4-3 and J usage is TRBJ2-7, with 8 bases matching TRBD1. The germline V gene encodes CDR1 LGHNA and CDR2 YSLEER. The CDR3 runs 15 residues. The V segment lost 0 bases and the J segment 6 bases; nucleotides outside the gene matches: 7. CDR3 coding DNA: TGCGCCAGCAGCCAAGATAGACAGGGGTTGCCCGAGCAGTACTTC. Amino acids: CASSQDRQGLPEQYF.

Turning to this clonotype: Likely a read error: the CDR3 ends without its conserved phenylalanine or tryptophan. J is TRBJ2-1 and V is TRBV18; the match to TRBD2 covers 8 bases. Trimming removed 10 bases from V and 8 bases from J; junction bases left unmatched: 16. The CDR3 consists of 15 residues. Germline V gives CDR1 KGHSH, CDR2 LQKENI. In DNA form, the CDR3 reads TGTGCCAACTCCCCATTAGCGGGGATGTGGGATGAGCAGTTCTCC. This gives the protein CANSPLAGMWDEQFS.

DNA of the CDR3: TGTGCCAGCAGCCACGCAGGAGGGAGGGAAGAGACCCAGTACTTC. Protein sequence: CASSHAGGREETQYF. This chain joins TRBV6-1 and TRBJ2-5; 7 bases agree with TRBD2. Germline lookup yields CDR1 MNHNS and CDR2 SASEGT. The ends lost 6 bases at V and 3 bases at J; junction bases unmatched: 10. The CDR3 length is 15 residues.

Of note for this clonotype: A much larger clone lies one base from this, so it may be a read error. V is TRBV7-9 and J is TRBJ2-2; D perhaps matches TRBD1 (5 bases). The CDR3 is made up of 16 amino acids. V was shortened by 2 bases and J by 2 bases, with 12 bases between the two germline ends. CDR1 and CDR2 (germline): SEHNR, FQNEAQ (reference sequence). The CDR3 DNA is TGTGCCAGCAGCTTACGGGCAGGGATAAACACCGGGGAGCTGTTTTTT. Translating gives CASSLRAGINTGELFF.

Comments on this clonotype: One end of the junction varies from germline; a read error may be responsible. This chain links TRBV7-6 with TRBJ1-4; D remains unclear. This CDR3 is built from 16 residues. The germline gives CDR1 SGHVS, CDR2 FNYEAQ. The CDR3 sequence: CASSLAPCATNEKLFF. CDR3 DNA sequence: TGTGCCAGCAGCTTAGCCCCGTGTGCAACTAACGAAAAACTGTTTTTT.

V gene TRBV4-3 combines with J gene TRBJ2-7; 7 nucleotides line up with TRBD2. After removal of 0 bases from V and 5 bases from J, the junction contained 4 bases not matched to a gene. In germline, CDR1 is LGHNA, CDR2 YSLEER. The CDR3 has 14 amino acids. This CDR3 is CASSQEGGTHEQYF. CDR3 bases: TGCGCCAGCAGCCAAGAGGGAGGGACCCACGAGCAGTACTTC.

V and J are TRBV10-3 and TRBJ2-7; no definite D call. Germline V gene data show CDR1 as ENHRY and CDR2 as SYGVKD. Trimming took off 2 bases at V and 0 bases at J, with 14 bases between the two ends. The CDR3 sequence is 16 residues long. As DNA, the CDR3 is TGTGCCATCAGTGAGACGGCCGGGTCAAGCTCCTACGAGCAGTACTTC. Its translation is CAISETAGSSSYEQYF.

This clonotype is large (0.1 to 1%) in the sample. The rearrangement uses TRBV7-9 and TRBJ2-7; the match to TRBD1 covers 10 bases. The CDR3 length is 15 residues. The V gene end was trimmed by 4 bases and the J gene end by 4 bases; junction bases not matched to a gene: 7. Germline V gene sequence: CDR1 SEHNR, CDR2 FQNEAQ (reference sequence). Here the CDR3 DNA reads TGTGCCAGCAGCTATAGGACAGGGGGAGGATACGAGCAGTACTTC. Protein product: CASSYRTGGGYEQYF. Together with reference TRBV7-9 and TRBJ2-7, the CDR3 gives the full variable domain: DTGVSQNPRHKITKRGQNVTFRCDPISEHNRLYWYRQTLGQGPEFLTYFQNEAQLEKSRLLSDRFSAERPKGSFSTLEIQRTEQGDSAMYLCASSYRTGGGYEQYFGPGTRLTVT.

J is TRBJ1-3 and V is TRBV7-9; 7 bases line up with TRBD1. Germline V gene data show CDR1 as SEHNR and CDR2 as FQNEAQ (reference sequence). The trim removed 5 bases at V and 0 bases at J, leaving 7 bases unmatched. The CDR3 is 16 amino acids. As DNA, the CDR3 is TGTGCCAGCAGCCCCCCGGACAGGACCTCTGGAAACACCATATATTTT. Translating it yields CASSPPDRTSGNTIYF.

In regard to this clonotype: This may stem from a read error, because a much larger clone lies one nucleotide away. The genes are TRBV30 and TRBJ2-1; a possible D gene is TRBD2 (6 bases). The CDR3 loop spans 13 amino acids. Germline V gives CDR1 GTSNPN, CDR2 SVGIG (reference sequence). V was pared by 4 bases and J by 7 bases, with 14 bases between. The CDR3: CAWNLSGVNEQFF. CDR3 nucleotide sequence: TGTGCCTGGAACCTATCGGGGGTTAATGAGCAGTTCTTC.

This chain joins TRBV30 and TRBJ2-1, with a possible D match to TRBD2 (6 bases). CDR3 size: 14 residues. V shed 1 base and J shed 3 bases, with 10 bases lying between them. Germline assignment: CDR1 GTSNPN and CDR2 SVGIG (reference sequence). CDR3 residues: CAWSGDGGYNEQFF. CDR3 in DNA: TGTGCCTGGAGTGGGGACGGGGGCTACAATGAGCAGTTCTTC.

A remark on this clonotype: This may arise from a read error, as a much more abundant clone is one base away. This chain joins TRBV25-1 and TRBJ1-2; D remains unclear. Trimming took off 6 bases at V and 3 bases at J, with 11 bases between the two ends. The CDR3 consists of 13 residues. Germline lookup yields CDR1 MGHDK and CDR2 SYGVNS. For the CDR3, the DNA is TGTGCCAGCAGCGCCGTCAGCCACTATGGCTACACCTTC. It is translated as CASSAVSHYGYTF.